This T cell receptor (beta chain) stems from a study of regulatory T cells in long-lasting Graves disease (dated by TCRdb to 2020 to 2023). Background for the entire study: Newly diagnosed Graves' disease patients had taken antithyroid drugs for less than 3 months. This study used TCR sequencing and RNA sequencing of peripheral blood to compare persistent Graves' disease patients against newly diagnosed Graves' disease patients. The study took place in China and was registered as a clinical trial. TCR sequencing covered around 13 persistent and 20 or so newly diagnosed Graves' disease patients, around 35 samples in total.

The time point label, as the study defines it: newly diagnosed GD, antithyroid drugs for less than 3 months. RNA was extracted from PBMCs in TRIzol for both TCR sequencing and RNA sequencing. Graves' disease was diagnosed according to American Thyroid Association guidelines. Recruitment of patients was carried out at an endocrinology department in Xi'an, China. From each patient, 8 to 10 milliliters of peripheral blood was collected into an EDTA anticoagulant tube. PBMCs were isolated by Ficoll Paque Plus density gradient separation without further T cell sorting. An Agilent 2100 Bioanalyzer and agarose gel were used to assess RNA quality, and a NanoDrop 2000 was used to measure RNA concentration. This clonotype came up a few times. Its antigen remains unidentified. No much larger clone is present one base from it, and per-base qualities are unavailable. Study-wide conclusions, independent of this receptor: More public clonotypes were shared among persistent patients (approximately 3,000) than among newly diagnosed patients (under 1,000). The study examined only peripheral blood because the primary lesion, thyroid tissue, could not be accessed. Persistent Graves' disease patients showed lower TCR Shannon entropy and fewer highly expanded clones than newly diagnosed patients, suggesting clonal expansion. The authors noted that the small sample size was a limitation that may lower accuracy. Preferential use of TRBV28, TRBJ1-2 and TRBJ2-5 was observed in persistent disease, whereas TRBV20-1 and TRBJ2-1 were favored in newly diagnosed disease. Sequencing and analysis were restricted to the TCR beta chain.

The protocol used for the library was multiplex PCR. TCRdb names Illumina HiSeq 4000 as the instrument used. iRepertoire HTBI primers and Arm-PCR amplification of CDR3 regions were used to construct TCR beta libraries. Gel purification was performed on PCR products prior to sequencing. Concerning the study's data processing: Gene usage analysis of CDR3 amino acid clonotypes used the roughly 60 TRBV and around 14 TRBJ segments found across samples. COPE and FqMerger were used to merge the filtered high-quality paired reads into contigs. Contigs were aligned with BLAST to IMGT TRBV, TRBD and TRBJ reference genes, and CDR3 was defined per IMGT. Any clonotype with a frequency above 0.1% was counted as a highly expanded clone. Repertoire diversity was measured by Shannon entropy, and V-J evenness by the Gini coefficient. A clonotype found in more than one individual was treated as public. The raw public reads went through TCRdb reprocessing: fastp at Q25, MiXCR clone calling, in-frame beta chains kept. Rows matching on CDR3 protein sequence are summarized as one entry with the most common DNA and genes. None of the V and J calls come from the authors' own analysis; TCRdb made them. The sample table records approximately 560,000 distinct CDR3 sequences; 15% to 20% of these occur just once. The leading ten clones occupy about 11% of the sample.

The germline V and J ends show losses of 3 bases and 5 bases respectively, and no gene match explains 7 bases of the junction. CDR3 length: 16 amino acids, cysteine to phenylalanine. Only the CDR3 part of the read is kept: 48 bases, read in frame from the first base. CDR1 LNHDA and CDR2 SQIVND were looked up in the germline V gene (reference sequence). Another study also made use of these data, one on T cells in Graves' hyperthyroidism and ophthalmopathy. As the second paper documents: Stable Graves' hyperthyroidism was defined as no progression to ophthalmopathy during 18 months of follow-up. Hyperthyroidism patients were aged 18 to 65 years and newly diagnosed, with disease duration of less than 2 months. The study excluded patients with uncontrolled infections, other autoimmune diseases, pregnancy or lactation. Diagnoses relied on clinical symptoms, serum thyroxine and TRAb, thyroid ultrasound and orbital computed tomography. For the first round of RT-PCR on the TCR CDR3, the HTBI primer set was used together with the Qiagen OneStep RT-PCR kit. Most expanded thyroid clonotypes (frequency above 0.001) were also found in blood, which suggests that blood repertoires may mirror thyroid immune responses. A 13 V-J signature model separated ophthalmopathy from stable hyperthyroidism, with about 90% sensitivity and around 84% specificity in cross-validation and 80%/75% in testing. In validation, progression to ophthalmopathy was predicted by the model with approximately 67% sensitivity and roughly 72% specificity, a median of 6.5 months before onset. A discovery cohort of approximately 100 patients, roughly 40 with Graves' ophthalmopathy and 57 with stable Graves' hyperthyroidism, was used to find distinguishing TCR V-J signatures. Whether ophthalmopathy could be predicted prospectively was tested in an independent validation cohort made up of 18 to 20 hyperthyroidism patients plus 17 patients who later progressed to ophthalmopathy. For training and testing, the 100 patients in the discovery cohort were randomly divided in a 7:3 ratio. In more than 5 Graves' hyperthyroidism patients, the study also compared T-cell repertoires from thyroid tissue with T-cell repertoires from blood. Following sampling, methimazole starting at 30 mg daily was given to hyperthyroidism patients, and high-dose intravenous methylprednisolone was given to ophthalmopathy patients. A second multiplex PCR round built the libraries, followed by size selection and purification. Paired-end sequencing of the libraries was performed with 100 bp reads on an Illumina HiSeq2000. Raw data were processed with SOAPnuke, discarding reads with adapters, uncalled bases, mean Phred below 15, or no exact constant-primer or identifier match. High-quality paired reads were merged using COPE v1.2.5, and each unique nucleotide sequence was defined as a clonotype. MiTCR v1.1 was used to align clonotypes to the IMGT TRBV, TRBD and TRBJ reference segments. Analysis was restricted to V-J combinations with a frequency above 0.0001, which covered approximately 99% of repertoires. A TCS score was defined as the ratio between F50 (clonal expansion) and ExV (chaos), using BLOSUM62-based TCRdist between CDR3 peptides within each V-J. Welch's t-statistics and random forest reduced approximately 520 V-J features to 13, which were used in a naive Bayes classifier (R e1071). Sample size was not statistically predetermined, and investigators were not blinded to group allocation. TCR Vbeta CDR3 sequencing of some 140 peripheral blood samples (about 45 ophthalmopathy, 75 to 85 hyperthyroidism and about 17 progressor patients) is reported in the paper.

The chain is assembled from TRBV19 and TRBJ2-2, and TRBD2 aligns with 9 junction nucleotides. The sequence was collected from a man aged 18 to 29 with Graves disease. Donor details come from another sample of the same person, matched by shared clones. The material was peripheral blood mononuclear cells (PBMCs), obtained at new diagnosis, from a patient treated with antithyroid drugs. The DNA is as follows: TGTGCCAGTAGTATTCTAGCGGGGTCGGTAACCGGGGAGCTGTTTTTT. It translates as CASSILAGSVTGELFF.